This T cell receptor delta chain was documented in a study of Vδ1+ human thymocytes. Study outcomes and limitations: Bulk data may be misread because of unexpected Vdelta2 sequences. Highly polyclonal TRG and TRD repertoires with Gaussian CDR3 length distributions appeared in thymus. Thymic delta-chain repertoires held roughly 18% Vdelta2 sequences and few Vdelta3, despite high sort purity.

V lost 0 bases to trimming and J lost 4 bases, with 33 bases between them. Germline V gene lookup returns CDR1 TSWWSYY and CDR2 QGS. The length of the CDR3 is 22 residues. To note about this clone: As yet, its antigen is unknown.

The sorted cells were CD3+ Vdelta1+ Vdelta2- thymocytes from alphabeta-depleted thymus. Purity of the sorted Vdelta1+ thymocytes ranged from 98% to 99.6%. The template was reverse-transcribed extracted RNA. CDR3 amplicons came from multiplex PCR with pooled V-gene forward and constant-region reverse primers. TCRdb re-called the multiplex PCR reads via CATT. Among roughly 76,000 delta-chain clones, 30% to 45% were seen once, and the ten largest hold under 0.3%. This TCR was recovered from a boy under three years old who had congenital heart surgery. Sequencing was performed on Vdelta1+ gamma-delta thymocytes from the thymus. Subset in this sample: FACS-sorted CD3+ TCRalphabeta- TCRVdelta1+ TCRVdelta2- thymocytes. The gene calls are TRDV1 and TRDJ1, with D perhaps matching TRDD3 (7 bases). The CDR3 DNA is TGTGCTCTTGGGGAACTAATCTCCTACGAGGTGGGGGAGAGCGGTGAGGGCGATAAACTCATCTTT. This encodes CALGELISYEVGESGEGDKLIF.